What follows describes a single T cell receptor beta chain. These data are taken from a study of blood T cell repertoires in COVID-19. Study as a whole: T cells, B-cell-depleted T cells, or PBMCs supplied cDNA or gDNA.

Trimming stripped 1 base from V and 11 bases from J, with 12 bases between. The germline V gene has CDR1 SGHVS and CDR2 FQNEAQ. The CDR3 runs to 14 residues. Cohorts were determined from participant-reported clinical history. Two negative PCRs, clearance, or symptom resolution were required of recovered Cohort 3 donors. Assay: immunoSEQ multiplex PCR; the TCRdb copy retains only in-frame clones and omits some. This table holds 200,000 to 250,000 clones, roughly four fifths found once. The receptor's source is a woman in her sixties or seventies who had recovered from COVID-19. Sequenced sample: PBMCs or T cells enriched from blood (not recorded which). This chain joins TRBV7-8 and TRBJ1-6; D is unclear. CDR3 amino acids: CASSLEVGVAPLHF. The DNA of the CDR3 is TGTGCCAGCAGCTTAGAGGTCGGGGTTGCACCCCTCCACTTT.